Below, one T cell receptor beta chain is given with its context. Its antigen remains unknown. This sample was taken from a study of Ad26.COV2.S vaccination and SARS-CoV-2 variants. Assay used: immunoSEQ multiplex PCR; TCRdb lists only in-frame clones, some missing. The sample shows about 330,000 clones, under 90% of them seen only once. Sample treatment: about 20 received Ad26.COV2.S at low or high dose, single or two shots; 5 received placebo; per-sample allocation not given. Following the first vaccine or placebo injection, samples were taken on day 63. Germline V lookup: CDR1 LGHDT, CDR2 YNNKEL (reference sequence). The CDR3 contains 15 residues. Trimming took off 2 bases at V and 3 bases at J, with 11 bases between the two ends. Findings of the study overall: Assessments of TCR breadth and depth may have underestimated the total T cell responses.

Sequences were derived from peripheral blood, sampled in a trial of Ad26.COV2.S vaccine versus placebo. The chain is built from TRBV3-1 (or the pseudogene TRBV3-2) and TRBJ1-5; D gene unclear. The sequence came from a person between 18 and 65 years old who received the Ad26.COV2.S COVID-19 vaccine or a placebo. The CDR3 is CASSQFKFPNQPQHF. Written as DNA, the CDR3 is TGTGCCAGCAGCCAATTTAAGTTCCCCAATCAGCCCCAGCATTTT.